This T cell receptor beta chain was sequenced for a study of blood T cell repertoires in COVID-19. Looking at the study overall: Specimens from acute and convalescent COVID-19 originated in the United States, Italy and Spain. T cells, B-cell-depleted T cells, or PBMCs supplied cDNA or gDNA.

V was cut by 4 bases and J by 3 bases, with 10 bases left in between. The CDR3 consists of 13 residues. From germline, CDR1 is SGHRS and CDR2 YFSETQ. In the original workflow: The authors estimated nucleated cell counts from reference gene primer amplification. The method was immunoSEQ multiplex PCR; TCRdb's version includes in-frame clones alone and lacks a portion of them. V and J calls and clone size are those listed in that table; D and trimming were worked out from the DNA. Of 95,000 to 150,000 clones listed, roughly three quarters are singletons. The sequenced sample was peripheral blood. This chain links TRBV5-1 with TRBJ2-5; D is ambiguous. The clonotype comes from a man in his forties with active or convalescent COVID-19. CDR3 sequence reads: CASSATFKETQYF. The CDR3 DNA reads TGCGCCAGCAGCGCGACTTTTAAAGAGACCCAGTACTTC. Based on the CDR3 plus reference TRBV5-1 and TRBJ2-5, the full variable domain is KAGVTQTPRYLIKTRGQQVTLSCSPISGHRSVSWYQQTPGQGLQFLFEYFSETQRNKGNFPGRFSGRQFSNSRSEMNVSTLELGDSALYLCASSATFKETQYFGPGTRLLVL.